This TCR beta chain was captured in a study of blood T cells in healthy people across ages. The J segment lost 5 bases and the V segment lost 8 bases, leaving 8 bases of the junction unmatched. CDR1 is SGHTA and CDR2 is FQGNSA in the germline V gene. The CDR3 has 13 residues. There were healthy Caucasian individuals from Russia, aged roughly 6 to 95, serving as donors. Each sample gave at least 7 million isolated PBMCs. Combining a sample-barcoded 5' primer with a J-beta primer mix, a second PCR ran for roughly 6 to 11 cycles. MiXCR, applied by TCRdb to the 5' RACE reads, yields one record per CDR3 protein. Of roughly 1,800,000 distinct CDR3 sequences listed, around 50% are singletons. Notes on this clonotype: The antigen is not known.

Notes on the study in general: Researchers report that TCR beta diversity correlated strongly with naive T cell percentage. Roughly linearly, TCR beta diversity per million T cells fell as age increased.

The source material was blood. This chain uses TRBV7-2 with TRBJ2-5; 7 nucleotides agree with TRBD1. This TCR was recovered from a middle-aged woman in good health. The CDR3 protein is CASGPDRDETQYF. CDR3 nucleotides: TGTGCCAGCGGTCCAGACAGGGACGAGACCCAGTACTTC.